Sequencing of this TCR beta chain was carried out in a study of PD-1 blockade in mismatch repair-deficient tumors. On the study more broadly: Enrolled about 2013-2016, patients had progressing, pretreated mismatch repair-deficient cancers of about a dozen types. Study findings and constraints: Rapid post-treatment expansion, then contraction, generally preceding radiologic response, marked tumor-resident clones.

Libraries were prepared by immunoSEQ multiplex PCR; TCRdb keeps only in-frame clonotypes and omits some of them. The sample records about 130,000 clones, 88% being singletons. Details on this clone: Its antigen remains unknown.

Germline lookup yields CDR1 MNHNS and CDR2 SASEGT. V was clipped by 10 bases and J by 4 bases, with 19 bases between them. This CDR3 is built from 14 residues. Mismatch repair deficiency was confirmed in all patients, by PCR or immunohistochemistry. TCRs were sequenced from a few patients responding to pembrolizumab. This TCR derives from an adult with mismatch repair-deficient cancer. The starting material was peripheral blood, obtained approximately 70 weeks after starting pembrolizumab. The chain has TRBV6-1 and TRBJ1-1; D not resolved. The CDR3 sequence is CAIRVRIPGTEAFF. CDR3 DNA: TGTGCCATCCGGGTGAGAATTCCCGGCACTGAAGCTTTCTTT.